The following is a T cell receptor beta chain sequence with its context. Its target antigen remains unknown. Base qualities are not at hand, and no much larger clone is one base apart. The data stem from a study of blood T cell repertoires in COVID-19 (dated by TCRdb to the early 2020s). Broadly, across the study: Collaborator samples came from the United States, Italy and Spain and covered acute and convalescent phases of COVID-19. The prospective study material was composed of cDNA or gDNA derived from T cells, B-cell-depleted T cells, or PBMCs. Subjects who had been exposed to COVID-19, were actively infected with it, or had recovered from it provided the deeply sampled blood TCRbeta repertoires that made up the dataset. The repertoires were released in a freely available public database intended as a resource for research on the immune response to SARS-CoV-2. Samples were obtained from the ongoing ImmuneRACE study (first 160 participants) and from 1,254 subjects provided by 6 global collaborators. Sample metadata almost always included a de-identified subject ID, COVID-19 status, age in years and sex. Where available, HLA class I and class II types were obtained from metadata supplied by the sample provider rather than from assay-based typing. Beyond this particular receptor, the publication reports: The quantity of clinical and demographic metadata differed by source and by participant and was supplied without curation.

The immunoSEQ Assay, a bias-controlled multiplex PCR, was used to amplify TCRbeta CDR3 regions from genomic DNA. In the paper's pipeline: The number of nucleated cells in each sample was estimated from the amplification of reference gene primers within the assay. Sequence reads were collapsed and filtered to measure the absolute abundance of every unique TCRbeta CDR3 rearrangement. Productive Simpson clonality was computed per sample as the square root of Simpson's diversity index over productive rearrangements. TCRdb stores this immuneACCESS table with in-frame sequences only. Part of the clones is absent; in the studies checked, under half of the shortfall reflects unresolved V genes, and no reason is known for the rest. For V, J and clone size, that table is used; D and trimming come from the DNA. The sample data list tens of thousands of clones, and around 91% of these were observed just once. The ten largest clones represent around 5.8% of the sample.

Collaborating institutions collected whole blood in K2EDTA tubes following their own protocols. For TCRbeta analysis, collaborators shipped samples in one of three forms: frozen whole blood, isolated PBMCs, or DNA extracted from either of those sample types. The cysteine opens and the phenylalanine closes a CDR3 of 15 amino acids. The read is trimmed to its CDR3 DNA, 45 bases read in frame from base 1. In the germline V gene, CDR1 corresponds to SGDLS and CDR2 to YYNGEE. Relative to germline, V is missing 1 base and J is missing 4 bases, with 5 bases of the junction outside any gene match. This receptor was taken from a human donor in a cohort sampled during active COVID-19. Material: peripheral blood. The V gene is TRBV9 and the J gene is TRBJ2-1; 7 bases in the middle match TRBD2. The DNA reads as follows: TGTGCCAGCAGCGTATGGCAAGCGGGATACAATGAGCAGTTCTTC. It codes for CASSVWQAGYNEQFF.